The clone carrying this TCR beta chain was seen a single time. Its antigen remains unidentified. The sample belongs to a study of cytomegalovirus exposure and HLA in healthy donors. Study results and limitations: In vitro assays verified that three CMV-associated chains recognized CMV antigens specifically. Altogether, 160 or so TCR beta chains were recorded as cytomegalovirus-associated.

Profiled with immunoSEQ multiplex PCR; TCRdb holds only in-frame clones, not every one. The top ten clones hold around 3.3% of a sample with about 79,000 clones, 93% of them seen once. CDR1 is SEHNR, CDR2 FQNEAQ, per germline (reference sequence). The CDR3 length is 16 residues. V lost 3 bases and J lost 7; bases outside the gene matches: 11. The rearrangement uses TRBV7-9 and TRBJ2-1, with TRBD1 identical over 8 bases. The sequence derives from a woman in her twenties or thirties in good health and CMV-seronegative. The sequenced material came from PBMCs. CDR3 residues: CASSFRPGQVSNEQFF. The CDR3 nucleotides are TGTGCCAGCAGCTTCAGACCGGGACAGGTATCGAATGAGCAGTTCTTC.